This T cell receptor beta chain was observed in a study of vaccination and CD4 T cells after COVID-19. The Oncomine TCR Beta short-read assay was applied to DNA of cultured CD4+ T cells. TCRdb used MiXCR to reprocess the PCR reads, holding one entry per CDR3 protein. Counted here are 9,500 to 15,000 distinct CDR3 sequences, 45% to 60% occurring once; the ten biggest clones make up roughly a sixth. On this clonotype: What it recognizes is unknown.

The treatment was: approximately 9-day PBMC culture with coronavirus spike peptide pools or control peptides (ViraFEST assay). CDR1 DFQATT and CDR2 SNEGSKA come from the germline V gene (reference sequence). The CDR3 runs to 14 residues. V lost 6 bases to trimming and J lost 6 bases; unmatched junction nucleotides: 7. This chain uses TRBV20-1 with TRBJ1-6; 8 nucleotides agree with TRBD1. The material sequenced was cultured CD4+ T cells from blood, taken after SARS-CoV-2 vaccination. This TCR was recovered from a human donor with COVID-19. The CDR3 DNA reads as TGCAGTGCCAAGGACAGGGTCGGTAATTCACCCCTCCACTTT. Protein sequence: CSAKDRVGNSPLHF.